The 27 T cell receptor beta chains below all came from one sample that was sequenced in a study of blood T cells in healthy people across ages. The authors ran a second PCR of about 6 to 11 cycles using a sample-barcoded 5' primer and a J-beta primer mix. Each CDR3 protein gets one entry after TCRdb re-called the 5' RACE reads with MiXCR. The table has approximately 810,000 distinct CDR3 sequences, under 35% seen once; the top ten hold 17%. Material: blood. The receptors were sampled from a woman of 80 years or more in good health.

Comment on this clonotype: A much bigger clone sits one base away, suggesting this may be a read error. The genes are TRBV27 and TRBJ1-1, with D unresolved. The length of the CDR3 is 13 residues. V gave up 6 bases and J gave up 1 base, with 9 bases separating them. Germline CDR1 MNHEY, CDR2 SMNVEV (reference sequence). The DNA for the CDR3 is TGTGCCAGCAGGTTCCCGGGGAACACTGAAGCTTTCTTT. This gives the protein CASRFPGNTEAFF.

As regards this clonotype: A much larger clone lies a single base off, so this may be a read error. The chain combines TRBV20-1 with TRBJ2-5; 10 bases map to TRBD2. Germline V lookup: CDR1 DFQATT, CDR2 SNEGSKA (reference sequence). V shed 2 bases and J 11 bases; nucleotides not matched to a gene: 11. The CDR3 is made up of 14 amino acids. The DNA of the CDR3 is TGCAGTGCTAGACCCAGCGGGGGGGCCGAGGAGCAGTACTTC. Translating it yields CSARPSGGAEEQYF.

The gene calls are TRBV7-6 and TRBJ2-5, with D uncertain. The J call may not be correct, given that the DNA end is closer to TRBJ2-7. Germline CDR1 reads SGHVS; CDR2 reads FNYEAQ. CDR3 length: 14 amino acids. CDR3 in DNA: TGTGCCAGCAGCTTACGAGAGTGGGCGGCCGAGCAGTACTTC. Residues: CASSLREWAAEQYF.

This chain connects TRBV5-1 to TRBJ1-1; TRBD1 aligns across 7 bases. After removal of 2 bases from V and 4 bases from J, the junction contained 5 bases not matched to a gene. CDR1 and CDR2 (germline): SGHRS, YFSETQ. The CDR3 runs to 14 residues. The CDR3 DNA reads TGCGCCAGCAGCTTTAGTCGGGACAGCACTGAAGCTTTCTTT. It codes for CASSFSRDSTEAFF. The full variable domain, completed using reference TRBV5-1 and TRBJ1-1, is KAGVTQTPRYLIKTRGQQVTLSCSPISGHRSVSWYQQTPGQGLQFLFEYFSETQRNKGNFPGRFSGRQFSNSRSEMNVSTLELGDSALYLCASSFSRDSTEAFFGQGTRLTVV.

This clonotype occurred many times. The rearrangement joins TRBV11-2 to TRBJ2-1; TRBD2 aligns across 8 bases. Germline-derived CDR1 and CDR2 are SGHAT and FQNNGV. V shed 3 bases and J 4 bases; nucleotides not matched to a gene: 5. CDR3 size: 15 residues. This CDR3 reads CASSLGGGIYNEQFF. The CDR3, as DNA: TGTGCCAGCAGCTTGGGCGGGGGGATTTACAATGAGCAGTTCTTC.

This chain connects TRBV4-1 to TRBJ2-2, with D perhaps TRBD1 or TRBD2 (6 bases each). Trimming removed 3 bases at V and 8 bases at J, with 22 bases between. Germline V gene data show CDR1 as MGHRA and CDR2 as YSYEKL. This CDR3 region has 17 residues. The CDR3 is CASSHPLPGASGGELFF. The CDR3 nucleotides read TGCGCCAGCAGCCATCCCCTGCCGGGGGCCTCGGGGGGGGAGCTGTTTTTT.

This clonotype was found once. A much larger clone differs from this one at a single base, so this may be a read error. The chain recombines TRBV5-4 with TRBJ2-1; D not resolved. This CDR3 has 13 residues. V gave up 3 bases and J gave up 10 bases, with 14 bases separating them. Germline V lookup: CDR1 SGHNT, CDR2 YYREEE (reference sequence). CDR3 loop: CASSSPSVREQFF. CDR3 coding DNA: TGTGCCAGCAGCTCCCCCTCCGTGCGCGAGCAGTTCTTC.

The rearrangement uses TRBV20-1 and TRBJ1-2; perhaps TRBD1 as D (6 bases). This CDR3 is 14 amino acids long. Trimming removed 0 bases at V and 0 bases at J, with 8 bases between. Germline V gene data show CDR1 as DFQATT and CDR2 as SNEGSKA (reference sequence). Here the CDR3 DNA reads TGCAGTGCTAGAGACGGACAGTCTAACTATGGCTACACCTTC. It codes for CSARDGQSNYGYTF.

The table lists this clonotype with a few counts. The DNA for the CDR3 is TGTGCCAGCACCTCCGGGACAGGGGGCGTCACCGGGGAGCTGTTTTTT. As protein: CASTSGTGGVTGELFF. V and J are TRBV6-6 and TRBJ2-2; 12 bases match TRBD1. This CDR3 has 16 amino acids. Germline V gene data show CDR1 as MNHNY and CDR2 as SVGAGI (reference sequence). The V gene end was trimmed by 7 bases and the J gene end by 4 bases; junction bases not matched to a gene: 7.

In the case of this clonotype: Being one base from a much bigger clone, this may be a read error. This rearrangement joins TRBV29-1 to TRBJ2-1; D assignment may be TRBD1 or TRBD2 (5 bases each). This CDR3 comprises 12 residues. Per the germline V gene, CDR1 is SQVTM and CDR2 is ANQGSEA. Trimming stripped 5 bases from V and 10 bases from J, with 15 bases between. The CDR3 reads CSVSLSRDEQFF. As DNA, the CDR3 is TGCAGCGTTTCGTTGTCAAGGGACGAGCAGTTCTTC.

This clonotype was recorded at least ten times. This rearrangement joins TRBV6-2 or TRBV6-3 to TRBJ1-2; perhaps TRBD1 as D (6 bases). In germline, CDR1 is MNHEY, CDR2 SVGEGT. Trimming stripped 6 bases from V and 3 bases from J, with 17 bases between. This CDR3 spans 15 amino acids. The CDR3 here is CASRLGRGGYYGYTF. The CDR3 DNA follows: TGTGCCAGCAGGCTGGGGAGAGGGGGATACTATGGCTACACCTTC.

This clonotype was picked up many times. This sequence joins TRBV5-1 and TRBJ2-1, with 8 nucleotides matching TRBD2. This CDR3 has 15 amino acids. The germline V gene has CDR1 SGHRS and CDR2 YFSETQ. The junction had 6 bases not matched to a gene; V was cut back by 0 bases and J by 7 bases. Here the CDR3 reads CASSLGGTRANEQFF. CDR3 DNA: TGCGCCAGCAGCTTGGGGGGGACTAGGGCTAATGAGCAGTTCTTC.

This clonotype has at least ten counts. The chain links TRBV12-3 or TRBV12-4 to TRBJ1-1; D is undetermined. The CDR3 covers 14 residues. V gave up 2 bases and J gave up 3 bases, with 10 bases separating them. The CDR3 sequence is CASSLLYGDTEAFF. DNA for the CDR3: TGTGCCAGCAGTTTACTGTACGGTGACACTGAAGCTTTCTTT.

With regard to this clonotype: A much larger clone sits a single nucleotide away, making a read error possible. V is TRBV11-2 and J is TRBJ2-1; D possibly corresponds to TRBD1 (6 bases). The CDR3 sequence is 15 residues long. V lost 0 bases to trimming and J lost 6 bases, with 12 bases between them. Per the germline V gene, CDR1 is SGHAT and CDR2 is FQNNGV. The CDR3 DNA follows: TGTGCCAGCAGCTTAGATGGTAGCAGGGGCAATGAGCAGTTCTTC. This translates into CASSLDGSRGNEQFF.

With regard to this clonotype: One end of the junction varies from germline; a read error may be responsible. V and J are TRBV12-3 or TRBV12-4 and TRBJ2-3; D might be TRBD2 (6 bases). This CDR3 comprises 15 residues. In DNA form, the CDR3 reads TGTGCCGGCAGCTGGACGGGGAGGAGAACAGATACGCAGTATTTT. Residues: CAGSWTGRRTDTQYF.

This chain joins TRBV20-1 and TRBJ2-2; 8 bases are a match to TRBD1. Germline-derived CDR1 and CDR2 are DFQATT and SNEGSKA (reference sequence). This CDR3 region has 16 residues. Trimming cost V 0 bases and J 6 bases; bases outside gene matches: 9. The CDR3 region is CSARDRQGLGSGELFF. The CDR3 region has the DNA TGCAGTGCTAGAGACCGACAGGGGCTGGGGTCCGGGGAGCTGTTTTTT.

In its sample, this clonotype was seen many times. The CDR3 region is CAISEQGVAGQPQHF. The CDR3 coding sequence is TGTGCCATCAGTGAGCAGGGGGTAGCGGGTCAGCCCCAGCATTTT. The chain joins TRBV10-3 to TRBJ1-5; 7 bases align to TRBD1. The CDR3 is 15 amino acids. The germline gives CDR1 ENHRY, CDR2 SYGVKD. V shed 2 bases, J shed 6 bases, and the junction held 7 bases outside the gene matches.

As regards this clonotype: An end of the junction differs from the germline gene, which may be a read error. This chain joins TRBV10-3 and TRBJ1-1, with unresolved D. CDR3 size: 16 residues. CDR1 ENHRY and CDR2 SYGVKD come from the germline V gene. CDR3 in DNA: TGTGTCATCAGTGAGCCGGGAAAACCAGGTTCTCCCGAGGCTTTCTTT. Its translation is CVISEPGKPGSPEAFF.

A remark on this clonotype: The junction departs from the called germline gene at one end, perhaps through a read error. This rearrangement joins TRBV7-9 to TRBJ1-4; TRBD1 aligns across 8 bases. This CDR3 is built from 17 residues. The germline V gene encodes CDR1 SEHNR and CDR2 FQNEAQ (reference sequence). The DNA for the CDR3 is TGTGCCGGCAGCTTAGGACAGGGATTTACAACTAATGAAAAACTGTTTTTT. Its translation is CAGSLGQGFTTNEKLFF.

This clonotype was picked up many times. This chain connects TRBV6-1 to TRBJ2-5, with 8 bases matching TRBD2. Per germline, CDR1 MNHNS and CDR2 SASEGT. The CDR3 spans 16 residues. Trimming removed 5 bases from V and 2 bases from J; junction bases left unmatched: 10. The CDR3 is CASSNRPGLVQETQYF. CDR3 DNA sequence: TGTGCCAGCAGTAACCGCCCGGGACTAGTGCAAGAGACCCAGTACTTC.

There are many counts of this clonotype. CDR3 residues: CSVEVFVRPLAGVADTQYF. CDR3 nucleotides: TGCAGCGTTGAAGTTTTTGTTCGGCCTCTAGCGGGGGTTGCAGATACGCAGTATTTT. The chain links TRBV29-1 to TRBJ2-3; 10 bases agree with TRBD2. The CDR3 extends over 19 amino acids. V was pared by 1 base and J by 4 bases, with 17 bases of the junction left unmatched. Germline V gene data show CDR1 as SQVTM and CDR2 as ANQGSEA.

This clonotype was recorded at least ten times. The chain recombines TRBV6-2 or TRBV6-3 with TRBJ2-1; D gene ambiguous. V lost 3 bases to trimming and J lost 0 bases, with 9 bases between them. The CDR3 length is 15 residues. The V gene's germline CDR1 is MNHEY and CDR2 SVGEGT. The CDR3 reads CASSYDSPSYNEQFF. DNA of the CDR3: TGTGCCAGCAGTTATGACTCCCCCTCCTACAATGAGCAGTTCTTC.

The chain joins TRBV5-5 to TRBJ2-2; possibly TRBD2 for D (6 bases). The germline V gene encodes CDR1 SGHKS and CDR2 YYEKEE (reference sequence). This CDR3 has 13 residues. The V gene lost 5 bases and the J gene lost 7 bases, with 12 bases spanning the gap. The CDR3, as DNA: TGTGCCAGCAGACTAGCAGGGAGCGGGGAGCTGTTTTTT. Encoded protein: CASRLAGSGELFF.

This clonotype was counted many times. This chain links TRBV11-2 with TRBJ2-5; D gene ambiguous. The CDR3 contains 14 residues. Germline values: CDR1 SGHAT, CDR2 FQNNGV. Trimming removed 5 bases at V and 2 bases at J, with 12 bases between. This CDR3 reads CASSRQWVQETQYF. CDR3 sequence (DNA): TGTGCCAGCAGCCGTCAGTGGGTTCAAGAGACCCAGTACTTC.

The chain combines TRBV4-1 with TRBJ2-3; 7 positions match TRBD2. Trimming removed 5 bases from V and 6 bases from J; junction bases left unmatched: 20. Looked up from germline, CDR1 is MGHRA and CDR2 is YSYEKL. CDR3 length: 18 amino acids. CDR3 protein: CASSLVAGEGQPPDTQYF. CDR3 in DNA: TGCGCCAGCAGCTTGGTCGCGGGAGAGGGCCAGCCTCCGGATACGCAGTATTTT.

This clonotype was found many times. The chain uses TRBV20-1 and TRBJ2-5; D unresolved. Germline values: CDR1 DFQATT, CDR2 SNEGSKA (reference sequence). The CDR3 totals 17 residues. Trimming stripped 0 bases from V and 3 bases from J, with 20 bases between. The CDR3 region is CSARDLRVGSVEETQYF. In DNA, the CDR3 is TGCAGTGCTAGAGATCTCCGGGTAGGGTCGGTGGAAGAGACCCAGTACTTC.

This clonotype was counted between two and nine times. This sequence may be a read error, since a much larger clone differs from it by one base. V is TRBV5-1 and J is TRBJ2-1; weak D call: TRBD1 (7 bases). The DNA end lines up better with TRBJ2-7; the J call may be wrong. The CDR3 is 16 amino acids. CDR1 and CDR2 from the germline V gene are SGHRS and YFSETQ. CDR3 nucleotide sequence: TGCGCCAGCAGATCCTCAGCAGGGGGGTCCTACAATGAGCAGTACTTC. The encoded protein is CASRSSAGGSYNEQYF.